This T cell receptor beta chain was captured in a study of T cell responses to AZD1222 COVID-19 vaccine. Notes on the study in general: White British people made up most donors, females outnumbered males, and clonal diversity was possibly underestimated. Repertoire collection took place solely once the T cell response had peaked.

Produced via immunoSEQ multiplex PCR; TCRdb's table is partial and in-frame only. Of around 70,000 clones in the sample, about 85% are singletons; the top ten hold 1.3%. Germline CDR1 is MDHEN and CDR2 is SYDVKM. This CDR3 is 15 amino acids long. Unmatched junction bases numbered 5, after V lost 3 bases and J lost 6 bases. Concerning this clone: Its specificity is unknown.

Analyses pooled second doses at about 4 or about 12 weeks. The specimen comprised peripheral blood, sampled 28 days after the second AZD1222 dose. The chain joins TRBV28 to TRBJ2-1; 10 bases line up with TRBD1. This TCR derives from an adult who received the AZD1222 COVID-19 vaccine. The CDR3 sequence: CASSLGTGVSNEQFF. CDR3 coding DNA: TGTGCCAGCAGTTTGGGGACAGGGGTATCCAATGAGCAGTTCTTC. Looking up the rest from reference TRBV28 and TRBJ2-1 gives the full variable domain: DVKVTQSSRYLVKRTGEKVFLECVQDMDHENMFWYRQDPGLGLRLIYFSYDVKMKEKGDIPEGYSVSREKKERFSLILESASTNQTSMYLCASSLGTGVSNEQFFGPGTRLTVL.